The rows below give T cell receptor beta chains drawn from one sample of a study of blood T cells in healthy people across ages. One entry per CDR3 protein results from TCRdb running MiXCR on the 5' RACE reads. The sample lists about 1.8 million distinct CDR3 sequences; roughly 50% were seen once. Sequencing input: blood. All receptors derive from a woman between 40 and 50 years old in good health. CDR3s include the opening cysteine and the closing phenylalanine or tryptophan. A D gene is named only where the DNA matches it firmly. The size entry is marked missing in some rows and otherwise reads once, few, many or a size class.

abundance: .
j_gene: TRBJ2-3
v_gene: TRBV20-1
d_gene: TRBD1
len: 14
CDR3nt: TGCAGTGCCAAAACAGGGGATGGCACAGATACGCGGTATTTT
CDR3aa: CSAKTGDGTDTRYF

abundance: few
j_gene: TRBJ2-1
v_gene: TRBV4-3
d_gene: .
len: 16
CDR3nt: TGCGCCAGCAGCCAAGATTTAGGGGAACCGTACAATGAGCAGTTCTTC
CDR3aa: CASSQDLGEPYNEQFF

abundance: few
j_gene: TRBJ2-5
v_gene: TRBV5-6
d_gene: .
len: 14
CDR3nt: TGTGCCAGCAGCACGGACAGGGAGTCGCGGGAGCAGTACTTC
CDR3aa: CASSTDRESREQYF

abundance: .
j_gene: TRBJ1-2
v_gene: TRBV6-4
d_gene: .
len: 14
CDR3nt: TGTGCCAGCAAAGGGACGGTGGCTGTCTATGGCTACACCTTC
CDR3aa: CASKGTVAVYGYTF

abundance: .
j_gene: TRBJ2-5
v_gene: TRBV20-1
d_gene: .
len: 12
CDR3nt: TGCAGTCCTCTGGGCGACCAAGAGACCCAGTACTTC
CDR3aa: CSPLGDQETQYF

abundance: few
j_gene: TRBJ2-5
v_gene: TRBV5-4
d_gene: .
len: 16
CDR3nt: TGTGCCAGCAGCTCGGGACCGGGACTTGCCAGGGAGACCCAGTACTTC
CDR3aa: CASSSGPGLARETQYF

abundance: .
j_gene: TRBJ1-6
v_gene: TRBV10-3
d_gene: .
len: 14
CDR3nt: TGTGCCATCAGTGAGTCTGGGAACGGTTCACCCCTCCACTTT
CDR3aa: CAISESGNGSPLHF

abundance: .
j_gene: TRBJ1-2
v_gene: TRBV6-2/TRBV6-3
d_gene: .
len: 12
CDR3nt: TGTGCCAGCAACGGACAGATATATGGCTACACCTTC
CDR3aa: CASNGQIYGYTF

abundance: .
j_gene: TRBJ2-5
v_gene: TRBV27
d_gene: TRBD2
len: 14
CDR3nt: TGTGCCAGCAGGGGGACTAGCGCCAAAGAGACCCAGTACTTC
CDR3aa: CASRGTSAKETQYF

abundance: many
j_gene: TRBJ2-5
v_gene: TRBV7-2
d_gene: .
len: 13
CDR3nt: TGTGCCAGCAGCACCCAAGCGGCAGAGACCCAGTACTTC
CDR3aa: CASSTQAAETQYF

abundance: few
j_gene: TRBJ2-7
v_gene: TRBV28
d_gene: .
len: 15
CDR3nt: TGTGCCAGCAGTTTAGTAGTGAAACAGGGTTACGAGCAGTACTTC
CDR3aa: CASSLVVKQGYEQYF

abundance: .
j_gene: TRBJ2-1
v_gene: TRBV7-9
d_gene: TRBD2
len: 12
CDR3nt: TGTGCCAGCAGCTTAGACGGGGGGATTGGGTTCTTC
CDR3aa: CASSLDGGIGFF

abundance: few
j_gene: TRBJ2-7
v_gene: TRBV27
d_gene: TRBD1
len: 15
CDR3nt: TGTGCCAGCAGTTTCAAAACGACAGGGATCTACGAGCAGTACTTC
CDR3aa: CASSFKTTGIYEQYF

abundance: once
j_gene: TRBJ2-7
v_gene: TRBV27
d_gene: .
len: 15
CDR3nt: TGTGCCAGCAGTCCAAGACTATCACAGTCCTACGAGCAGTACTTC
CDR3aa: CASSPRLSQSYEQYF

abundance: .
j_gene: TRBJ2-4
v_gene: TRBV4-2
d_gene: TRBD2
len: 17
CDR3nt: TGTGCCAGCAGCCAATCTAGCGGGGGGGCGGCCAAAAACATTCAGTACTTC
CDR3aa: CASSQSSGGAAKNIQYF

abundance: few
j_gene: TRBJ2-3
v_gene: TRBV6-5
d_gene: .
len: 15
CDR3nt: TGTGCCAGCAGCTACTACTACCCTAGCACAGATACGCAGTATTTT
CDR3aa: CASSYYYPSTDTQYF

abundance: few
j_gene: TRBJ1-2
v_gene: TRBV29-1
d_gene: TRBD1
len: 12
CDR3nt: TGCAGCGTTCAGGGGGAGCCGGGCGGCTACACCTTC
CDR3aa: CSVQGEPGGYTF

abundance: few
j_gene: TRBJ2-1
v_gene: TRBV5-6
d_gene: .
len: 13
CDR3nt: TGTGCCAGCAGCCTGCCAATCGACAATGAGCAGTTCTTC
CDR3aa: CASSLPIDNEQFF

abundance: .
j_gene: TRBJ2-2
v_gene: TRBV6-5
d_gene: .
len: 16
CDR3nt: TGTGCCAGCAGTTACTTTGGTAGCTTAGATACCGGGGAGCTGTTTTTT
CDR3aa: CASSYFGSLDTGELFF

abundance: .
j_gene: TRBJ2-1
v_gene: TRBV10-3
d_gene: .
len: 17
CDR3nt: TGTGCCATCAGTGACCACCGGGACCTTGGCTCCTACAATGAGCAGTTCTTC
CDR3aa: CAISDHRDLGSYNEQFF

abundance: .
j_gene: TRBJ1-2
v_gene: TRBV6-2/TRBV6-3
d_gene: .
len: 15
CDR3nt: TGTGCCAGCAGACCGACGGGACGGGAGTACTATGGCTACACCTTC
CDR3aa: CASRPTGREYYGYTF

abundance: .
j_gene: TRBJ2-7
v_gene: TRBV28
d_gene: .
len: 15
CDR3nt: TGTGCCAGCAGTTCAGTGGCAGGGAATTCCTACGAGCAGTACTTC
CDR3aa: CASSSVAGNSYEQYF

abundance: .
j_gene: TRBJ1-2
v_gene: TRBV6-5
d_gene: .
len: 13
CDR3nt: TGTGCCAGCAGTTACGCGGGGGACTATGGCTACACCTTC
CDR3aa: CASSYAGDYGYTF

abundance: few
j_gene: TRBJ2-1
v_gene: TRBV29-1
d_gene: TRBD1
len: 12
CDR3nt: TGCAGTGGCGGACAGGGGGCAGGGGAGCAGTTCTTC
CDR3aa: CSGGQGAGEQFF

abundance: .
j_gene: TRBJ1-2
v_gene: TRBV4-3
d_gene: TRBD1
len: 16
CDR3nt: TGCGCCAGCAGCCAAGAAAGGAAGGGGGCGGTCTATGGCTACACCTTC
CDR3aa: CASSQERKGAVYGYTF

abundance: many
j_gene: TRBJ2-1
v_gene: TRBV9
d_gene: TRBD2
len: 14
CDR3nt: TGTGCCAGCAGCCTCAGACTAGCGGGGTTGGAGCAGTTCTTC
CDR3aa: CASSLRLAGLEQFF

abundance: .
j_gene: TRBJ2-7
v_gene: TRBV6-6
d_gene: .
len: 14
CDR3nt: TGTGCCAGCAGTTCCGATGGACAGTACTACGAGCAGTACTTC
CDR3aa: CASSSDGQYYEQYF

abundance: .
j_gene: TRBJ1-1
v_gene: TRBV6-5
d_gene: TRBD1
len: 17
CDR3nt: TGTGCCAGCAGTTACTCAAATCCGGGACAGGGGAACACTGAAGCTTTCTTT
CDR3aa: CASSYSNPGQGNTEAFF

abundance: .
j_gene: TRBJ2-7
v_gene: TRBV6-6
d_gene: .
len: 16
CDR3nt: TGTGCCAGCAGTACGCCCCGGGAACGGTCCCTGTACGAGCAGTACTTC
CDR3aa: CASSTPRERSLYEQYF

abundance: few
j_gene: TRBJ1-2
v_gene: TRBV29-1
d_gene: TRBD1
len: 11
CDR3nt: TGCAGCGGCATTACAGGGGTGGGCTACACCTTC
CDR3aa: CSGITGVGYTF

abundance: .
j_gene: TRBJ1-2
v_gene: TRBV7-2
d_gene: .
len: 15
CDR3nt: TGTGCCAGCAGCTTAGGCGGCAGGGCCTTTGACGGCTACACCTTC
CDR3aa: CASSLGGRAFDGYTF

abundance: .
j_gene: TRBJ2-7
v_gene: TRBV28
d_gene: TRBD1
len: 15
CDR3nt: TGTGCCAGCAGGCTGACAGGGGGACCATCCTACGAGCAGTACTTC
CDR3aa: CASRLTGGPSYEQYF

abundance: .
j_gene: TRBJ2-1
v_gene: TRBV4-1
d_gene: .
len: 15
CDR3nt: TGCGCCAGCAGCCAAGCCCGGAGCTCCTACAATGAGCAGTTCTTC
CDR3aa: CASSQARSSYNEQFF

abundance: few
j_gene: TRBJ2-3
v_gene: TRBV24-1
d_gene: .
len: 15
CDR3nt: TGTGCCACCAGTTACGGCCCCCTTCTTGGGGATACGCAGTATTTT
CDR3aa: CATSYGPLLGDTQYF

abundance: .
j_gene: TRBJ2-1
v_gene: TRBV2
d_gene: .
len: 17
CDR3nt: TGTGCCAGCAGCCCAACGAGGGCAGAGGTCGTTACCAATGAGCAGTTCTTC
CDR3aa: CASSPTRAEVVTNEQFF

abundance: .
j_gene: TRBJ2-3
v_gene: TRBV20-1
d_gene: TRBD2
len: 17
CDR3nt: TGCAGTGCGCAAACCGGCACTAGCGGGGGGAGTCTAGATACGCAGTATTTT
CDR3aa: CSAQTGTSGGSLDTQYF

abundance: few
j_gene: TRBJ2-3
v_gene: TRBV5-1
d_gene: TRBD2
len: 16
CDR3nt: TGCGCCAGCAGCCCCCTAGCGGGGGGGATTCAGGATACGCAGTATTTT
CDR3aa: CASSPLAGGIQDTQYF

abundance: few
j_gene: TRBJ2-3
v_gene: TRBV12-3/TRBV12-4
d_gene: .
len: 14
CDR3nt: TGTGCCAGCAAACCGGGACCCTCCGTTGGAACGCAGTATTTT
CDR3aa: CASKPGPSVGTQYF

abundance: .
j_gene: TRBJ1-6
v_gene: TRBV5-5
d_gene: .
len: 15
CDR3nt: TGTGCCAGCAGCTTTCCCGGGACCTCCGATTCACCCCTCCACTTT
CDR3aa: CASSFPGTSDSPLHF

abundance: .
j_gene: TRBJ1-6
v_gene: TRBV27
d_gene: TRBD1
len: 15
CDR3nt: TGTGCCAGCAGCTCCCGTAGGACAGGGGGTTCACCCCTCCACTTT
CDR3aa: CASSSRRTGGSPLHF

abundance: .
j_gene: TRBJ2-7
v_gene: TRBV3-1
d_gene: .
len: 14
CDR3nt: TGTGCCAGCAGCGCCTACAGGGGGAGGGACGAGCAGTACTTC
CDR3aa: CASSAYRGRDEQYF

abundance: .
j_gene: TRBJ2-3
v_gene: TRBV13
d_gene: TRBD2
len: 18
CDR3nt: TGTGCCAGCAGCGTCTTGGTAGCGGGGGGTCTAAGCACAGATACGCAGTATTTT
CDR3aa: CASSVLVAGGLSTDTQYF

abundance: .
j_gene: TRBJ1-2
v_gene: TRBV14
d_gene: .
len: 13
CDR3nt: TGTGCCAGCAGCAGAGACAACTACTATGGCTACACCTTC
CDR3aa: CASSRDNYYGYTF

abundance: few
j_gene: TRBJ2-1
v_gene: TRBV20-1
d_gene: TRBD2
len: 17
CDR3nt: TGCAGTGCTAGCCCCTCCCTAGCTAGCGGGGGGGCCGATGAGCAGTTCTTC
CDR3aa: CSASPSLASGGADEQFF

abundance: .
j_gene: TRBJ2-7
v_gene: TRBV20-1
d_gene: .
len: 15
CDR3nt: TGCAGTGCTAGCGATCACGACAGGAAGATTTACGAGCAGTACTTC
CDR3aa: CSASDHDRKIYEQYF

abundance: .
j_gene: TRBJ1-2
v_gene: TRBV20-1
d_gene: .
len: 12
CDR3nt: TGCAGTGGGGCGGGGATTAACTATGGCTACACCTTC
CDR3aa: CSGAGINYGYTF

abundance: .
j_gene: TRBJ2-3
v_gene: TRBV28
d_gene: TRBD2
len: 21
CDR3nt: TGTGCCAGCAGTTCCCTACCGGGACTAGCGGGGGGGCTACCATATACAGATACGCAGTATTTT
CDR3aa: CASSSLPGLAGGLPYTDTQYF

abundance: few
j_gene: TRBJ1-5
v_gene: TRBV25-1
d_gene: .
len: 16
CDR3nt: TGTGCCAGCAGTGAATGGGAGGGCTCAGGCAATCAGCCCCAGCATTTT
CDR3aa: CASSEWEGSGNQPQHF

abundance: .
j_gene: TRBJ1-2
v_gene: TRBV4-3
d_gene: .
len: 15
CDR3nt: TGCGCCAGCAGCCAACTAGGCGGGGGCAGGGGAGGCTACACCTTC
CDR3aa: CASSQLGGGRGGYTF

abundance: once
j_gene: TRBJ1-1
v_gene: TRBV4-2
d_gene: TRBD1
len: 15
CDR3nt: TGTGCCAGCCGTAAGGACAGACAGGGGAACACTGAAGCTTTCTTT
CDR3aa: CASRKDRQGNTEAFF

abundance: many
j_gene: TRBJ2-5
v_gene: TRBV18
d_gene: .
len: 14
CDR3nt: TGTGCCAGTAGTCCCCGGACAAGTCAAGAGACCCAGTACTTC
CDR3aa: CASSPRTSQETQYF

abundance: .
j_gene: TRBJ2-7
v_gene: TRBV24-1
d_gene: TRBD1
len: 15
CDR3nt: TGTGCCACCAGTGGACCGGGACAGGATCCCTACGAGCAGTACTTC
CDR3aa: CATSGPGQDPYEQYF

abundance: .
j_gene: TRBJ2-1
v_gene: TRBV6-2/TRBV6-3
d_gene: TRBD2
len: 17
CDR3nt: TGTGCCAGCAGCGACCGGAGCGGGGGTGAGGGATACAATGAGCAGTTCTTC
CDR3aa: CASSDRSGGEGYNEQFF

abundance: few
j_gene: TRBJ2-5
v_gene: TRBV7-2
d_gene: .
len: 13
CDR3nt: TGTGCCAGCAGCGGGGGGGCCTTGGAGACCCAGTACTTC
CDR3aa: CASSGGALETQYF

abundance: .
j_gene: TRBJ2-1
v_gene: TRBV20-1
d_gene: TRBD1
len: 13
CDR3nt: TGCAGTGCTCAGGGACAGGGAGGGACTGAGCAGTTCTTC
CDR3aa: CSAQGQGGTEQFF

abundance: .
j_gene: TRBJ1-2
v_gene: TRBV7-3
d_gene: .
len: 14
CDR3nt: TGTGCCAGCAGCTTAGATAGACAGAGCTATGGCTACACCTTC
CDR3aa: CASSLDRQSYGYTF

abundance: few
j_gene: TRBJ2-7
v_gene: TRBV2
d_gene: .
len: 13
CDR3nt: TGTGCCAGCAGTGAGGGGAAGTCCTACGAGCAGTACTTC
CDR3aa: CASSEGKSYEQYF

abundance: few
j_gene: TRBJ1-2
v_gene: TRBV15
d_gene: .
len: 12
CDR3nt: TGTGCCACCAGCAGAGCCCAGGGTGGCTACACCTTC
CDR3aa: CATSRAQGGYTF

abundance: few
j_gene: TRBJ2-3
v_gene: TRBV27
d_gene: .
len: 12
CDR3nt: TGTGCCAGCAGTCTAGGACTCGGGTCGGAGTATTTT
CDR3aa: CASSLGLGSEYF